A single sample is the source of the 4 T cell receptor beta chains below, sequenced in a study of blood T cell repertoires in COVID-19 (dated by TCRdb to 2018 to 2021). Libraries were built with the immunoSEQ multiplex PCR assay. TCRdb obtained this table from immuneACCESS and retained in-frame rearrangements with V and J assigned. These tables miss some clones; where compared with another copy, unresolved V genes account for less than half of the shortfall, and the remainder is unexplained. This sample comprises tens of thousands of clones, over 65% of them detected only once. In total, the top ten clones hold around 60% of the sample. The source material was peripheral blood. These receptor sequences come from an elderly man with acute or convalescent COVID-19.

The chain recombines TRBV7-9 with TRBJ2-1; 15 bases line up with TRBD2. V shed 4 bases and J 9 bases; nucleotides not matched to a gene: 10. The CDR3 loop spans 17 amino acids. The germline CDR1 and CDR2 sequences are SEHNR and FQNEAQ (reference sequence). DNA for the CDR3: TGTGCCAGCAGCTCAAACCTCGGACTAGCGGGAGGGCGTGAGCAGTTCTTC. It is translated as CASSSNLGLAGGREQFF.

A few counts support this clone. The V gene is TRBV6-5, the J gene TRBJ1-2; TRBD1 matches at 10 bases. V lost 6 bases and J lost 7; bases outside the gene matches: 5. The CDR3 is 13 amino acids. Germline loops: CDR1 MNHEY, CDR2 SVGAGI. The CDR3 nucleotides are TGTGCCAGCAGCTCGGGACAGGGGATTGGCTACACCTTC. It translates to CASSSGQGIGYTF.

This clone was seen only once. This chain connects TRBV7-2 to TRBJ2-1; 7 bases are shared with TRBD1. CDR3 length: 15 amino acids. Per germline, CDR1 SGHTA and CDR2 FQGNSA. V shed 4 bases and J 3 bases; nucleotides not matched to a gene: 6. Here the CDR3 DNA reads TGTGCCAGCAGCTATAAGCGGACAGGCTACAATGAGCAGTTCTTC. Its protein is CASSYKRTGYNEQFF.

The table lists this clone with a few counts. The CDR3 DNA reads TGTGCCACCAGCAGGGGGAGGGCGGAGACCCAGTACTTC. Translating gives CATSRGRAETQYF. The V gene is TRBV15, the J gene TRBJ2-5, with 7 positions matching TRBD2. There are 13 residues in the CDR3. The V and J ends lost 3 bases and 5 bases, in that order; junction bases with no gene match: 3. Germline-derived CDR1 and CDR2 are LNHNV and YYDKDF (reference sequence).